This TCR beta chain derives from a study of T cells in narcolepsy. Looking at the study overall: Enrolled donors included narcolepsy type 1 or type 2 patients and healthy controls.

Assay: immunoSEQ multiplex PCR; the TCRdb copy retains only in-frame clones and omits some. This table holds about 35,000 clones, 65% to 85% found once. CDR1 and CDR2 from the germline V gene are SNHLY and FYNNEI. V lost 0 bases and J 4 bases, leaving 7 bases between the germline ends. The length of the CDR3 is 14 residues. Points on this clone: Antigen specificity is unknown.

Study conclusions and caveats: Autoreactive clonotypes reportedly recurred in blood of same and different patients, not controls. Autoreactive clone sequences were missing from some blood memory CD4+ repertoires.

Source material: memory (CD45RA-) CD4+ T cells from blood. The rearrangement joins TRBV2 to TRBJ2-1; D remains ambiguous. This receptor was taken from a human donor in good health. CDR3 residues: CASSEADFYNEQFF. Written as DNA, the CDR3 is TGTGCCAGCAGTGAAGCAGACTTTTACAATGAGCAGTTCTTC.